One sample yielded the 10 T cell receptor beta chains listed below, sequenced in a study of T cell responses to AZD1222 COVID-19 vaccine. Assay used: immunoSEQ multiplex PCR; TCRdb lists only in-frame clones, some missing. The data contain 70,000 to 80,000 clones, 86% of them singletons. The source was peripheral blood, collected on day 0 of AZD1222 vaccination. The receptor source for this set is an adult in good health.

This chain connects TRBV6-4 to TRBJ1-6; D possibly corresponds to TRBD1 (5 bases). Germline CDR1 is MRHNA and CDR2 is SNTAGT. CDR3 length: 15 residues. Trimming removed 6 bases from V and 5 bases from J, with 14 bases in between. CDR3 in DNA: TGTGCCAGCAGGAGGGACCATACGGATAATTCACCCCTCCACTTT. Protein sequence: CASRRDHTDNSPLHF.

The chain couples TRBV28 to TRBJ1-3; 9 positions agree with TRBD1. The CDR3 runs 18 residues. V dropped 3 bases and J dropped 0; count of bases not matched to a gene: 9. Germline lookup yields CDR1 MDHEN and CDR2 SYDVKM. The DNA of the CDR3 is TGTGCCAGCAGTTTGTGGGGACAGGGAAGGGGCTCTGGAAACACCATATATTTT. Amino acid sequence: CASSLWGQGRGSGNTIYF.

This chain links TRBV4-1 with TRBJ2-7; D call uncertain. The germline CDR1 and CDR2 sequences are MGHRA and YSYEKL. The CDR3 consists of 17 residues. Trimming pared 5 bases from V and 2 bases from J, leaving 22 bases between. In DNA form, the CDR3 reads TGCGCCAGCAGCGCCATGATGAGGACCCCTCTCCCCTACGAGCAGTACTTC. Protein product: CASSAMMRTPLPYEQYF.

The J gene is TRBJ1-3, the V gene TRBV18, with a possible D match to TRBD1 (6 bases). V lost 5 bases and J lost 0, with 11 bases in between. In germline, CDR1 is KGHSH, CDR2 LQKENI. The CDR3 consists of 15 residues. This CDR3 is CASSLDRHSGNTIYF. The CDR3 DNA follows: TGTGCCAGCTCATTAGACAGGCACTCTGGAAACACCATATATTTT.

The chain recombines TRBV23-1 with TRBJ2-2; the D is unclear. TRBV23-1 is treated as an ORF (open reading frame) with a function not yet certain. V was shortened by 3 bases and J by 7 bases, with 12 bases between the two germline ends. This CDR3 is 14 amino acids long. CDR3 amino acids: CASSHVILGGELFF. CDR3 sequence (DNA): TGCGCCAGCAGTCATGTAATTCTGGGCGGGGAGCTGTTTTTT.

J is TRBJ1-2 and V is TRBV19; D might be TRBD1 (5 bases). This CDR3 region has 14 residues. The V end lost 5 bases, the J end lost 0 bases, and 10 bases lay between the germline ends. The V gene's germline CDR1 is LNHDA and CDR2 SQIVND (reference sequence). CDR3 in DNA: TGTGCCAGTAGTGTCAGCAGGGCTAACTATGGCTACACCTTC. Translation gives CASSVSRANYGYTF.

The chain couples TRBV7-2 to TRBJ1-1, with no clear D. V was trimmed by 5 bases and J by 5 bases, leaving 9 bases between them. From germline, CDR1 is SGHTA and CDR2 FQGNSA. This CDR3 has 12 amino acids. The CDR3: CASSQIGTEAFF. The CDR3 DNA follows: TGTGCCAGCAGCCAGATCGGAACTGAAGCTTTCTTT. The full variable domain, in which reference TRBV7-2 and TRBJ1-1 provide the parts outside the CDR3, is GAGVSQSPSNKVTEKGKDVELRCDPISGHTALYWYRQSLGQGLEFLIYFQGNSAPDKSGLPSDRFSAERTGGSVSTLTIQRTQQEDSAVYLCASSQIGTEAFFGQGTRLTVV.

This sequence joins TRBV7-3 and TRBJ2-1; 14 bases fit TRBD2. Germline lookup yields CDR1 SGHTA and CDR2 FQGTGA. The CDR3 contains 19 residues. V shed 5 bases and J 6 bases; nucleotides not matched to a gene: 15. For the CDR3, the DNA is TGTGCCAGCAGCCCCAAGAGCTGGGGACTAGCGGGAGACCCCAATGAGCAGTTCTTC. Encoded protein: CASSPKSWGLAGDPNEQFF.

J is TRBJ1-1 and V is TRBV19; 11 nucleotides line up with TRBD1. The CDR3 is 15 residues long. The germline gives CDR1 LNHDA, CDR2 SQIVND (reference sequence). V was clipped by 5 bases and J by 1 base; unmatched bases: 3. The CDR3 loop reads CASSGQGAGNTEAFF. Here the CDR3 DNA reads TGTGCCAGTAGTGGACAGGGGGCAGGGAACACTGAAGCTTTCTTT.

The chain is built from TRBV5-1 and TRBJ1-4; D remains unclear. V was shortened by 4 bases and J by 0 bases, with 13 bases between the two germline ends. From germline, CDR1 is SGHRS and CDR2 YFSETQ. The CDR3 is made up of 16 amino acids. CDR3 region: CASSPVPGATNEKLFF. The CDR3 nucleotides read TGCGCCAGCAGCCCCGTCCCAGGCGCAACTAATGAAAAACTGTTTTTT.